The 9 T cell receptor beta chains below come from one sample, sequenced in a study of blood T cell repertoires in COVID-19. Method: immunoSEQ multiplex PCR; TCRdb's copy keeps in-frame clones and lacks some. The sample contains about 77,000 clones, less than 85% of which appear only once. Sequenced input: peripheral blood. These receptors originate from a woman in her sixties or seventies with acute or convalescent COVID-19.

CDR3: CASSQGLQMSTDTQYF. For the CDR3, the DNA is TGTGCCAGCAGCCAAGGTCTTCAGATGAGCACAGATACGCAGTATTTT. The chain employs TRBV14 and TRBJ2-3; D not resolved. The CDR3 is made up of 16 amino acids. CDR1 and CDR2 (germline): SGHDN, FVKESK. V was trimmed by 1 base and J by 0 bases, leaving 11 bases between them.

This chain connects TRBV5-5 to TRBJ1-2; D possibly corresponds to TRBD1 (5 bases). Trimming removed 0 bases at V and 8 bases at J, with 17 bases between. This CDR3 contains 15 residues. Germline loops: CDR1 SGHKS, CDR2 YYEKEE (reference sequence). The CDR3 DNA follows: TGTGCCAGCAGCTTGGCCGGGGGGACGTATACAGGCTACACCTTC. Translating gives CASSLAGGTYTGYTF. The variable domain in full, with the rest retrieved from reference TRBV5-5 and TRBJ1-2, is DAGVTQSPTHLIKTRGQQVTLRCSPISGHKSVSWYQQVLGQGPQFIFQYYEKEERGRGNFPDRFSARQFPNYSSELNVNALLLGDSALYLCASSLAGGTYTGYTFGSGTRLTVV.

The chain recombines TRBV9 with TRBJ1-1; D unclear. The CDR3 sequence is 14 residues long. Germline CDR1 and CDR2: SGDLS and YYNGEE. Deletions cut 1 base from V and 1 base from J, with 8 bases between. The CDR3 loop reads CASSVWAENTEAFF. The CDR3 region has the DNA TGTGCCAGCAGCGTATGGGCCGAGAACACTGAAGCTTTCTTT.

The chain employs TRBV27 and TRBJ2-3; 13 positions agree with TRBD2. Germline-derived CDR1 and CDR2 are MNHEY and SMNVEV (reference sequence). V shed 5 bases and J 5 bases; nucleotides not matched to a gene: 7. CDR3 size: 16 residues. CDR3 DNA sequence: TGTGCCAGCAGTCTCAGGACTAGCGGGGGCGGAGATACGCAGTATTTT. Amino acids: CASSLRTSGGGDTQYF.

This chain joins TRBV2 and TRBJ2-2; D unresolved. V was clipped by 4 bases and J by 6 bases, with 3 bases between them. Per the germline V gene, CDR1 is SNHLY and CDR2 is FYNNEI. The CDR3 spans 11 residues. CDR3 residues: CASSGPGELFF. As DNA, the CDR3 is TGTGCCAGCAGTGGGCCCGGGGAGCTGTTTTTT.

The chain recombines TRBV11-3 with TRBJ2-7; D may be TRBD2 (5 bases). V was pared by 3 bases and J by 0 bases, with 6 bases between. Germline assignment: CDR1 SGHNT and CDR2 YENEEA. The CDR3 totals 13 residues. CDR3 loop: CASSFGVSYEQYF. CDR3 in DNA: TGTGCCAGCAGCTTCGGGGTCTCCTACGAGCAGTACTTC.

This rearrangement joins TRBV7-3 to TRBJ2-5, with 8 nucleotides matching TRBD1. Germline V gene sequence: CDR1 SGHTA, CDR2 FQGTGA. The CDR3 runs to 14 residues. The J segment lost 5 bases and the V segment lost 4 bases, leaving 6 bases of the junction unmatched. For the CDR3, the DNA is TGTGCCAGCAGCTCCTCAGGGGGCGGGGAGACCCAGTACTTC. Translating it yields CASSSSGGGETQYF.

The chain employs TRBV7-6 and TRBJ2-1, with D maybe TRBD2 (6 bases). V was cut by 5 bases and J by 2 bases, with 16 bases left in between. Germline V gene data show CDR1 as SGHVS and CDR2 as FNYEAQ. This CDR3 is 16 amino acids long. The CDR3: CASSQLAGGTYNEQFF. CDR3 DNA sequence: TGTGCCAGCAGCCAACTAGCTGGGGGTACCTACAATGAGCAGTTCTTC.

J is TRBJ2-2 and V is TRBV28, with D possibly matching TRBD1 (5 bases). There are 15 residues in the CDR3. Germline CDR1 MDHEN, CDR2 SYDVKM. With 1 base removed from V and 5 bases from J, the gap between germline ends came to 11 bases. The CDR3 region is CASSLLGQGTGELFF. CDR3 nucleotide sequence: TGTGCCAGCAGTTTATTGGGTCAGGGTACCGGGGAGCTGTTTTTT.